The 24 T cell receptor beta chains listed next were all sequenced from one sample in a study of PD-1 blockade in classical Hodgkin lymphoma. The method was immunoSEQ multiplex PCR; TCRdb's version includes in-frame clones alone and lacks a portion of them. The repertoire has 50,000 to 65,000 clones, around 93% of them found once; the top ten carry under 11%. Patients all relapsed after autologous stem cell transplantation, and there was variation in brentuximab vedotin exposure. Sequenced material: peripheral blood mononuclear cells (PBMCs), taken before the second cycle of nivolumab. All receptors derive from a human donor with classical Hodgkin lymphoma.

The chain uses TRBV30 and TRBJ2-7, with 8 nucleotides matching TRBD2. Germline V gives CDR1 GTSNPN, CDR2 SVGIG (reference sequence). CDR3 length equals 15 residues. The junction had 10 bases not matched to a gene; V was cut back by 1 base and J by 5 bases. CDR3 DNA: TGTGCCTGGAGTGGTTCGGGGGGGAGGGTGGACGAGCAGTACTTC. Its translation is CAWSGSGGRVDEQYF.

The chain joins TRBV7-3 to TRBJ2-3; D ambiguous. The length of the CDR3 is 15 residues. The ends were cut back, 2 bases at V and 6 bases at J, with 15 bases in the middle. CDR1 and CDR2 (germline): SGHTA, FQGTGA. The CDR3 is CASSLGPGAPDTQYF. CDR3 DNA: TGTGCCAGCAGCTTAGGTCCAGGAGCGCCGGATACGCAGTATTTT.

The J gene is TRBJ1-2, the V gene TRBV5-4; D gene unclear. The CDR3 has 15 residues. The V gene's germline CDR1 is SGHNT and CDR2 YYREEE (reference sequence). The germline V and J ends were trimmed by 3 bases and 7 bases, with 19 bases remaining between them. This CDR3 is CASSYWQPGSAGYTF. DNA for the CDR3: TGTGCCAGCAGCTACTGGCAGCCGGGATCGGCTGGCTACACCTTC.

The rearrangement joins TRBV6-6 to TRBJ1-1; the D is unclear. This CDR3 has 15 amino acids. Germline V gene lookup returns CDR1 MNHNY and CDR2 SVGAGI (reference sequence). Trimming stripped 2 bases from V and 4 bases from J, with 14 bases between. The CDR3: CASSYVGSTSTEAFF. Written as DNA, the CDR3 is TGTGCCAGCAGTTACGTAGGGTCCACATCCACTGAAGCTTTCTTT.

This clone was counted a few times. This chain joins TRBV9 and TRBJ2-2; possible D gene TRBD1, 7 bases. Trimming removed 3 bases from V and 4 bases from J, with 16 bases in between. From germline, CDR1 is SGDLS and CDR2 YYNGEE. The CDR3 is 16 amino acids. CDR3 DNA sequence: TGTGCCAGCAGCGATGAAACGCAGGGGGGCACCGGGGAGCTGTTTTTT. Its protein is CASSDETQGGTGELFF. Using reference TRBV9 and TRBJ2-2 for the parts outside the CDR3, the full variable domain is DSGVTQTPKHLITATGQRVTLRCSPRSGDLSVYWYQQSLDQGLQFLIQYYNGEERAKGNILERFSAQQFPDLHSELNLSSLELGDSALYFCASSDETQGGTGELFFGEGSRLTVL.

This chain connects TRBV5-1 to TRBJ2-7; D gene unclear. The CDR3 has 14 residues. Germline-derived CDR1 and CDR2 are SGHRS and YFSETQ. V lost 0 bases, J lost 0 bases, and 7 bases lay in between. The CDR3 DNA reads TGCGCCAGCAGCTTGGTGGGAACCTCCTACGAGCAGTACTTC. It yields the protein CASSLVGTSYEQYF. Drawing the rest from reference TRBV5-1 and TRBJ2-7, the complete variable domain is KAGVTQTPRYLIKTRGQQVTLSCSPISGHRSVSWYQQTPGQGLQFLFEYFSETQRNKGNFPGRFSGRQFSNSRSEMNVSTLELGDSALYLCASSLVGTSYEQYFGPGTRLTVT.

This clone was found a few times. The chain employs TRBV19 and TRBJ1-5; D may be TRBD1 (6 bases). Germline lookup yields CDR1 LNHDA and CDR2 SQIVND (reference sequence). The CDR3 has 13 residues. V was trimmed by 4 bases and J by 7 bases, leaving 11 bases between them. CDR3 residues: CASSKGRGQPQHF. Here the CDR3 DNA reads TGTGCCAGTAGTAAGGGCAGGGGCCAGCCCCAGCATTTT. The full variable domain, with the rest looked up from reference TRBV19 and TRBJ1-5, is DGGITQSPKYLFRKEGQNVTLSCEQNLNHDAMYWYRQDPGQGLRLIYYSQIVNDFQKGDIAEGYSVSREKKESFPLTVTSAQKNPTAFYLCASSKGRGQPQHFGDGTRLSIL.

J is TRBJ2-2 and V is TRBV7-9, with D hard to call. Deletions cut 4 bases from V and 0 bases from J, with 12 bases between. Germline CDR1 reads SEHNR; CDR2 reads FQNEAQ (reference sequence). The CDR3 runs to 16 residues. For the CDR3, the DNA is TGTGCCAGCAGCTCACCTTCCTGGGCGAACACCGGGGAGCTGTTTTTT. Translating it yields CASSSPSWANTGELFF. Full variable domain (missing parts from reference TRBV7-9 and TRBJ2-2): DTGVSQNPRHKITKRGQNVTFRCDPISEHNRLYWYRQTLGQGPEFLTYFQNEAQLEKSRLLSDRFSAERPKGSFSTLEIQRTEQGDSAMYLCASSSPSWANTGELFFGEGSRLTVL.

DNA of the CDR3: TGTGCCAGCAGCCCCGGGCCCTACGAGCAGTACTTC. It specifies CASSPGPYEQYF. This chain joins TRBV7-9 and TRBJ2-7; D is unresolved. CDR1 SEHNR and CDR2 FQNEAQ come from the germline V gene (reference sequence). The ends were cut back, 5 bases at V and 2 bases at J, with 7 bases in the middle. This CDR3 is built from 12 residues.

This clone was seen just once. The chain combines TRBV19 with TRBJ2-7; D gene uncertain. V lost 6 bases and J 2 bases, leaving 20 bases between the germline ends. Germline CDR1 is LNHDA and CDR2 is SQIVND (reference sequence). This CDR3 has 16 residues. CDR3 loop: CASSPKGRTGPYEQYF. The CDR3 DNA follows: TGTGCCAGTAGCCCGAAGGGCCGCACGGGTCCCTACGAGCAGTACTTC.

The chain links TRBV19 to TRBJ2-6, with unresolved D. V dropped 3 bases and J dropped 1 base, with 13 bases sitting between them. The CDR3 length is 17 residues. Germline V gives CDR1 LNHDA, CDR2 SQIVND (reference sequence). The DNA of the CDR3 is TGTGCCAGTAGTATTGGGTATACAGCGTCTGGGGCCAACGTCCTGACTTTC. This encodes CASSIGYTASGANVLTF.

The chain combines TRBV2 with TRBJ1-1, with 7 bases identical to TRBD1. Trimming cost V 4 bases and J 3 bases; bases outside gene matches: 14. The length of the CDR3 is 17 residues. Germline loops: CDR1 SNHLY, CDR2 FYNNEI. CDR3 region: CASSVRETGEWYTEAFF. In DNA form, the CDR3 reads TGTGCCAGCAGTGTTCGGGAAACAGGGGAGTGGTACACTGAAGCTTTCTTT.

The chain has TRBV5-1 and TRBJ2-3, with D possibly TRBD2 on 6 matching bases. The CDR3 consists of 16 residues. Trimming cost V 1 base and J 5 bases, with 17 bases left between them. CDR1 is SGHRS and CDR2 is YFSETQ in the germline V gene. The CDR3 nucleotides are TGCGCCAGCAGCTTGCTTGGAGCGGCGGGACTAGATACGCAGTATTTT. The encoded protein is CASSLLGAAGLDTQYF.

The chain combines TRBV11-1 with TRBJ1-3; D is possibly TRBD1 (6 bases). Trimming pared 4 bases from V and 4 bases from J, leaving 17 bases between. Germline-derived CDR1 and CDR2 are SGHAT and FQDESV (reference sequence). The CDR3 has 16 amino acids. CDR3 sequence (DNA): TGTGCCAGCAGCTACACTACAGGGTTGGGCGGAAACACCATATATTTT. It yields the protein CASSYTTGLGGNTIYF.

This sequence joins TRBV19 and TRBJ1-4; D not resolved. This CDR3 spans 15 amino acids. Between the trimmed V and J ends, which lost 7 bases and 3 bases, there was a span of 15 bases. CDR1 and CDR2 from the germline V gene are LNHDA and SQIVND (reference sequence). CDR3 in DNA: TGTGCCAGTATGACCTCCCCCCGGGCTAATGAAAAACTGTTTTTT. This sequence encodes CASMTSPRANEKLFF.

The chain employs TRBV7-2 and TRBJ2-3; maybe TRBD2 (5 bases). Trimming removed 5 bases at V and 0 bases at J, with 12 bases between. The CDR3 extends over 15 amino acids. CDR1 and CDR2 (germline): SGHTA, FQGNSA. The CDR3 loop is CASSPHGGSTDTQYF. The CDR3 nucleotides are TGTGCCAGCAGCCCCCACGGCGGGAGCACAGATACGCAGTATTTT.

CDR3 nucleotide sequence: TGTGCCAGCAGTTTAGAGGCGGCTAATGAAAAACTGTTTTTT. It yields the protein CASSLEAANEKLFF. The chain combines TRBV28 with TRBJ1-4; D uncertain. Trimming removed 2 bases from V and 3 bases from J, with 7 bases in between. Germline CDR1 and CDR2: MDHEN and SYDVKM. This CDR3 is 14 amino acids long.

The genes are TRBV16 and TRBJ2-2; weak D call: TRBD1 (5 bases). CDR3 size: 15 residues. Trimming took 2 bases from V and 6 from J, leaving 13 bases between them. The germline gives CDR1 KGHSY, CDR2 FQNENV. The CDR3 here is CASSQSWQGAGELFF. The CDR3 nucleotides read TGTGCCAGCAGCCAAAGCTGGCAGGGCGCCGGGGAGCTGTTTTTT.

The J gene is TRBJ2-3, the V gene TRBV5-1, with TRBD2 as a possible D gene (10 bases). Trimming removed 5 bases at V and 5 bases at J, with 30 bases between. The V gene's germline CDR1 is SGHRS and CDR2 YFSETQ. The CDR3 runs 19 residues. CDR3 protein: CASSRYGQGLAGEGDTQYF. CDR3 sequence (DNA): TGCGCCAGCAGTCGCTATGGACAGGGGCTAGCGGGAGAGGGAGATACGCAGTATTTT.

The chain employs TRBV5-1 and TRBJ1-5; the D gene is possibly TRBD1 (5 bases). The CDR3 is made up of 15 amino acids. CDR1 is SGHRS and CDR2 is YFSETQ in the germline V gene. The V end was cut by 3 bases, the J end by 6 bases, with 16 bases between. CDR3 sequence reads: CASSSLGEKGQPQHF. DNA for the CDR3: TGCGCCAGCAGCTCCTTAGGGGAGAAGGGTCAGCCCCAGCATTTT.

This chain links TRBV29-1 with TRBJ1-1; the D is unclear. CDR1 is SQVTM, CDR2 ANQGSEA, per germline. The germline V and J ends were trimmed by 8 bases and 5 bases, with 18 bases remaining between them. The CDR3 runs 13 residues. The CDR3 is CSPRFEAETEAFF. The CDR3, as DNA: TGCAGCCCCCGATTCGAGGCGGAGACTGAAGCTTTCTTT.

This clone was picked up many times. The gene calls are TRBV4-1 and TRBJ2-3, with D perhaps matching TRBD2 (5 bases). Germline CDR1 MGHRA, CDR2 YSYEKL. V lost 0 bases to trimming and J lost 0 bases, with 7 bases between them. CDR3 length equals 15 residues. CDR3 protein: CASSQDPGSTDTQYF. CDR3 nucleotide sequence: TGCGCCAGCAGCCAAGATCCGGGGAGCACAGATACGCAGTATTTT.

This chain connects TRBV2 to TRBJ1-4; D is uncertain. This CDR3 region has 16 residues. Germline V gene data show CDR1 as SNHLY and CDR2 as FYNNEI. Trimming shortened V by 4 bases and J by 3 bases, and 15 bases separated the two germline ends. This CDR3 is CASSGGRAEANEKLFF. CDR3 nucleotide sequence: TGTGCCAGCAGTGGGGGAAGGGCGGAAGCTAATGAAAAACTGTTTTTT.

The chain recombines TRBV27 with TRBJ2-1, with D perhaps matching TRBD2 (5 bases). The V and J ends lost 6 bases and 4 bases respectively, with 19 bases between them. This CDR3 region has 16 residues. CDR1 MNHEY and CDR2 SMNVEV come from the germline V gene (reference sequence). The CDR3 nucleotides read TGTGCCAGCAGCCTTCTAGCAGCGTCCGTTTACAATGAGCAGTTCTTC. It codes for CASSLLAASVYNEQFF.